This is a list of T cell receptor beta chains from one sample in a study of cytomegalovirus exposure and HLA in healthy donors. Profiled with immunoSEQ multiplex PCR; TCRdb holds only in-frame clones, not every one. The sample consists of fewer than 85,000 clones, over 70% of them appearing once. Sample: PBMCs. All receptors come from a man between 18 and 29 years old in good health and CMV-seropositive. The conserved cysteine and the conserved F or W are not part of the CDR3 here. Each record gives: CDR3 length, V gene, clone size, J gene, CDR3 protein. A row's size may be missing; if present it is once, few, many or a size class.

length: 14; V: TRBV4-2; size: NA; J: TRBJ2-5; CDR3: ASSQDKGGGVGTQY
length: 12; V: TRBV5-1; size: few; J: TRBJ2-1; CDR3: ASSLGTGYNEQF
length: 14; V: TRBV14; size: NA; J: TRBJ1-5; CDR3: ASSQDWTGSGQPQH
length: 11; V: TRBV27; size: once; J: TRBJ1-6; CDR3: ASTEGYNSPLH
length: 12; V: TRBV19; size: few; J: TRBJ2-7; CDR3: ASKTTARSFEQY
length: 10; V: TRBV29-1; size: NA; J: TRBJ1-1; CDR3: SVEEGTGKAF
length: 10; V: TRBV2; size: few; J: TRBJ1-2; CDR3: ASAEADYGYT
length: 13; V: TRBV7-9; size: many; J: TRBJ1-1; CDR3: ASSLAEGMNTEAF
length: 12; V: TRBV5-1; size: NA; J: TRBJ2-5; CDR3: ASWSGRGGETQY
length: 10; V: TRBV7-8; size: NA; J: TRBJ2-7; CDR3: ASSSIKDEQY
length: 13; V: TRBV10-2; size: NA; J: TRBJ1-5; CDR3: ASKSGGRGNQPQH
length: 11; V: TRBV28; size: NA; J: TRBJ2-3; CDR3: ASSLQGSDTQY
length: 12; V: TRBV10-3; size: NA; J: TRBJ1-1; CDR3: AISTTDLNTEAF
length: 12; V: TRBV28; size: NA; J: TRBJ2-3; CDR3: ASTPSGPFVTQY
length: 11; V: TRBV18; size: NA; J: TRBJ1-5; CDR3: ASSPEFDQPQH
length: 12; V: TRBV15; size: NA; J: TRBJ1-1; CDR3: ATSRAFLLEEAF
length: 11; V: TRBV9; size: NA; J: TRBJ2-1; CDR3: ASQANSYNEQF
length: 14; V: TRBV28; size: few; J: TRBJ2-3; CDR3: ASSDSGTGSTDTQY
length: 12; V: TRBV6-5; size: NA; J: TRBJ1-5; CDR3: ASSYSRGNQPQH
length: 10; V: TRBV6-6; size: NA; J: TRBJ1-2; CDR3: ASREGQGIYT
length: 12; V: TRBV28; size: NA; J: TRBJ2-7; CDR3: ATVPGGDRYEQY
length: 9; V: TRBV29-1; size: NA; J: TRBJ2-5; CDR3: SGEGGETQY
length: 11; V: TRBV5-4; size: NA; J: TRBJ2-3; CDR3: ASSTPTGDTQY
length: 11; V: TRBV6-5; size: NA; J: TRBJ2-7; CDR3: ASSYSGNYEQY
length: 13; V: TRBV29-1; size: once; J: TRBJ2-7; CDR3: SVAPLGGHAYEQY
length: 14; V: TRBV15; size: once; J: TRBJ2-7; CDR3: ATSREPDTKYYEQY
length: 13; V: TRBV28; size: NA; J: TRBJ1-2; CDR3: ASSSPAGEIYGYT
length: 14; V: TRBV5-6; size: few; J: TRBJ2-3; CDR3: ASSLSSGSSTDTQY
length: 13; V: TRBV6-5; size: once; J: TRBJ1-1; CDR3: ASSLLQRRNTEAF
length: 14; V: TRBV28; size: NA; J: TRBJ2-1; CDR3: ASSPSASGANNEQF
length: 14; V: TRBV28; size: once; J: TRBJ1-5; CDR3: ASSSLLGQSNQPQH
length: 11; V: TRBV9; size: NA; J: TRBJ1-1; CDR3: ASSVGGDTEAF
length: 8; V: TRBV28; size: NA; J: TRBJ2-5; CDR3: ATLQETQY
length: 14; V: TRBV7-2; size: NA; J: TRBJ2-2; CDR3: ASSQTILGGTGELF
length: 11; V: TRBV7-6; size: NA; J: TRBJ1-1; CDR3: ASSTGRNTEAF
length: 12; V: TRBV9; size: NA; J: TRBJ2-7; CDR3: ASSARQTQYEQY
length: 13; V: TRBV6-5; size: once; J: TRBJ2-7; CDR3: ASSRGARSSYEQY
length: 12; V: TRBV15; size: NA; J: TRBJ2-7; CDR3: ATSSSWAGYEQY
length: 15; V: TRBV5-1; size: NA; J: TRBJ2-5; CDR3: ASSLGGLAGIQETQY
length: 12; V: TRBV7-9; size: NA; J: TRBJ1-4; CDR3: ASSLNAGGNELF
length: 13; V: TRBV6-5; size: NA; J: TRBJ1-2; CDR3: ASSYFGGLDYGYT
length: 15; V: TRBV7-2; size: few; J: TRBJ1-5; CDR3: ASSLAGAGNSNQPQH
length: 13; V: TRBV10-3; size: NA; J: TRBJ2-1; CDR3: AISESEQNYNEQF
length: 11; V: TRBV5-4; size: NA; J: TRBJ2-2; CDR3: ASSLGDTGELF
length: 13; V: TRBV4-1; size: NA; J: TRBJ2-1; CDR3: ASSQTGVEDNEQF
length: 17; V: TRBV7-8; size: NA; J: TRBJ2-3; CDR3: ASSLDSAGAPSSTDTQY
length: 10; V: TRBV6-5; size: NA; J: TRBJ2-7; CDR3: ASTNARYEQY